This section outlines one TCR beta chain sequence together with its context. The antigen is not known. It was about 10 milliliters of peripheral blood that were drawn from each donor. Extractions gave at least 5.5 micrograms of total RNA per sample. Primers used in a second PCR of about 6 to 11 cycles were a sample-barcoded 5' primer and a J-beta primer mix. TCRdb called the 5' RACE reads again in MiXCR, with one record for every CDR3 protein. The sample includes over a million distinct CDR3 sequences, 40% to 45% seen only once; the top ten take approximately 17%. The data originate from a study of blood T cells in healthy people across ages. The CDR3 length is 16 residues. The V and J ends lost 1 base and 0 bases respectively, with 13 bases between them. The germline gives CDR1 SQVTM, CDR2 ANQGSEA. Findings of the study overall: Changes in expanded clonotypes were possibly confounded, as the CMV status of donors was unknown. Age showed a roughly linear inverse relationship with TCR beta diversity per million T cells.

Sequenced material: blood. The V call is TRBV29-1, the J call TRBJ2-1, with no clear D. This clonotype originated in a woman aged 55-75 years in good health. The CDR3 nucleotides read TGCAGCGTTGAAGGAACCTACCTGGACTCCTACAATGAGCAGTTCTTC. Encoded protein: CSVEGTYLDSYNEQFF.